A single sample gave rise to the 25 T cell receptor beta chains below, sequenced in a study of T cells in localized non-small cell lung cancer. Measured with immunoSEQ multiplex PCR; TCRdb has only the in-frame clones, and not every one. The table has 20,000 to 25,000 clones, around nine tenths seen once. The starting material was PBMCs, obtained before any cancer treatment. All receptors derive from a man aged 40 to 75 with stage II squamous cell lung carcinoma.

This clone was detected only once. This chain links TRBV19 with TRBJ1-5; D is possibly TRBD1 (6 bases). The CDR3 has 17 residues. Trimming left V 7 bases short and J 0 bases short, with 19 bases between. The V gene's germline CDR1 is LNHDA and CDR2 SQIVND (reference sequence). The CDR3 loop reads CASNLWRGENSNQPQHF. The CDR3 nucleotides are TGTGCCAGTAACCTCTGGAGGGGGGAAAATAGCAATCAGCCCCAGCATTTT.

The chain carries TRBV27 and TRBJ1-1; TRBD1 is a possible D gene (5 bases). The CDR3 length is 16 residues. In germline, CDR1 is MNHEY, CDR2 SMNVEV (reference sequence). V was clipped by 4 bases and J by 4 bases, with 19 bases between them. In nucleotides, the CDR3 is TGTGCCAGCAGTTCACTGCAAGGGGTAAGTGGCACTGAAGCTTTCTTT. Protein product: CASSSLQGVSGTEAFF.

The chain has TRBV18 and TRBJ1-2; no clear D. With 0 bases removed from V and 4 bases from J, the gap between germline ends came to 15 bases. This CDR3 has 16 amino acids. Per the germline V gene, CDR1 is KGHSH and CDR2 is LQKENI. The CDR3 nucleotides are TGTGCCAGCTCACCACCTCCAGTGCAGATGATCTATGGCTACACCTTC. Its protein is CASSPPPVQMIYGYTF.

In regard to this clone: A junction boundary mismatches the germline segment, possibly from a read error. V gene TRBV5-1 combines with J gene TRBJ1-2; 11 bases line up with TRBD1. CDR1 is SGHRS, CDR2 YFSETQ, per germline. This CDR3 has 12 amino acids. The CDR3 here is CASSLGTGGFTF. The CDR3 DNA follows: TGCGCCAGCAGCTTGGGGACAGGGGGCTTCACCTTC.

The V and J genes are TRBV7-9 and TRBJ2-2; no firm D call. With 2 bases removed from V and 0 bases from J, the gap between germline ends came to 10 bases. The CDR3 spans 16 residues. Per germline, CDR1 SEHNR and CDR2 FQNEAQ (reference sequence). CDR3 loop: CASSLSQLSNTGELFF. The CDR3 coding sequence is TGTGCCAGCAGCTTATCTCAACTTTCGAACACCGGGGAGCTGTTTTTT. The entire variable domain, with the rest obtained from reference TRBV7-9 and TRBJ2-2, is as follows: DTGVSQNPRHKITKRGQNVTFRCDPISEHNRLYWYRQTLGQGPEFLTYFQNEAQLEKSRLLSDRFSAERPKGSFSTLEIQRTEQGDSAMYLCASSLSQLSNTGELFFGEGSRLTVL.

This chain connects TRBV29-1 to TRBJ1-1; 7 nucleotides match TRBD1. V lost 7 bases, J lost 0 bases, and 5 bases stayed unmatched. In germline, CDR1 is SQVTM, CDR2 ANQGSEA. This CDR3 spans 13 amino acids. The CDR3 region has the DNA TGCAGCGCTATACAGGGGATGAACACTGAAGCTTTCTTT. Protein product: CSAIQGMNTEAFF.

CDR3 residues: CASSPSRGTEAFF. DNA of the CDR3: TGTGCCAGCAGCCCCTCGAGGGGCACTGAAGCTTTCTTT. The chain combines TRBV11-2 with TRBJ1-1, with a tentative D call TRBD1 (5 bases). Germline V gene lookup returns CDR1 SGHAT and CDR2 FQNNGV. V dropped 5 bases and J dropped 4 bases, with 11 bases sitting between them. The CDR3 length is 13 residues.

The CDR3 protein is CASSWGEYTDTQYF. The CDR3 DNA reads TGCGCCAGCAGCTGGGGGGAATACACAGATACGCAGTATTTT. This sequence joins TRBV5-1 and TRBJ2-3; TRBD2 is a possible D gene (6 bases). The germline V gene encodes CDR1 SGHRS and CDR2 YFSETQ. V lost 3 bases to trimming and J lost 2 bases, with 10 bases between them. This CDR3 spans 14 amino acids.

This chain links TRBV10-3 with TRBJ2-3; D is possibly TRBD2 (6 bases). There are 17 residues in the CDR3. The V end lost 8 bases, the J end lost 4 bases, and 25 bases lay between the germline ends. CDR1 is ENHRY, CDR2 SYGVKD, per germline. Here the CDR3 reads CAISLAGTQTMADTQYF. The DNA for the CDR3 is TGTGCCATCTCTTTGGCCGGGACTCAAACGATGGCAGATACGCAGTATTTT.

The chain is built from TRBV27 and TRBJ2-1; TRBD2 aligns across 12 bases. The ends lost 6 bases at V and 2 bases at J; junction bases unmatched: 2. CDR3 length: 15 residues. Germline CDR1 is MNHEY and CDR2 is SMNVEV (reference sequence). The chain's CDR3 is CASSGLAGPYNEQFF. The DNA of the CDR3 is TGTGCCAGCAGCGGACTAGCGGGACCCTACAATGAGCAGTTCTTC.

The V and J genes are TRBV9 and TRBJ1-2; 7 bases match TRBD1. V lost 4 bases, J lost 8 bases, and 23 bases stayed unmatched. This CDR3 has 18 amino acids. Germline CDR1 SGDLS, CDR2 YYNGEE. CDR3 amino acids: CASSPQGGPYPPPSGYTF. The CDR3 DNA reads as TGTGCCAGCAGCCCCCAGGGGGGCCCTTATCCGCCGCCTAGCGGCTACACCTTC.

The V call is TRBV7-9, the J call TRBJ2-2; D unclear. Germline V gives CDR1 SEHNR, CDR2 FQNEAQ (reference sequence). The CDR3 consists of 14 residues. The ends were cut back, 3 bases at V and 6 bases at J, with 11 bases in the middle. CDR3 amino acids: CASSFDGSPGELFF. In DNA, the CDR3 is TGTGCCAGCAGCTTCGATGGAAGCCCCGGGGAGCTGTTTTTT. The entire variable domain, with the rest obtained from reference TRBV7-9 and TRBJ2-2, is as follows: DTGVSQNPRHKITKRGQNVTFRCDPISEHNRLYWYRQTLGQGPEFLTYFQNEAQLEKSRLLSDRFSAERPKGSFSTLEIQRTEQGDSAMYLCASSFDGSPGELFFGEGSRLTVL.

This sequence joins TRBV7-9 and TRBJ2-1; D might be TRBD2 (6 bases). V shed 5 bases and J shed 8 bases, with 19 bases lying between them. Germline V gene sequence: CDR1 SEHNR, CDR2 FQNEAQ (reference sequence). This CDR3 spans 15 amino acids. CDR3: CASSPPPRWGDEQFF. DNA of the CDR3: TGTGCCAGCAGCCCACCCCCCCGGTGGGGGGATGAGCAGTTCTTC.

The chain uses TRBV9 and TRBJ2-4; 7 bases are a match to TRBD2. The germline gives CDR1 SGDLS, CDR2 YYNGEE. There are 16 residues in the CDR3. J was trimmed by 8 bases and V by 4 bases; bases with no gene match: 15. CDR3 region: CASSFGKRGRSDIQYF. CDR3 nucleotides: TGTGCCAGCAGCTTCGGAAAGCGGGGAAGAAGTGACATTCAGTACTTC.

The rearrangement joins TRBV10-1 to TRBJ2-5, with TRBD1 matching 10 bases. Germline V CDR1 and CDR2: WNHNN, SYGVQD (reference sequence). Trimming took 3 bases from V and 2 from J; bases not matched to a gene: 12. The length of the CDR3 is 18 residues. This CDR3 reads CASSDRGSGQGSQETQYF. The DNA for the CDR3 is TGCGCCAGCAGTGACAGGGGGTCGGGACAGGGGTCGCAAGAGACCCAGTACTTC.

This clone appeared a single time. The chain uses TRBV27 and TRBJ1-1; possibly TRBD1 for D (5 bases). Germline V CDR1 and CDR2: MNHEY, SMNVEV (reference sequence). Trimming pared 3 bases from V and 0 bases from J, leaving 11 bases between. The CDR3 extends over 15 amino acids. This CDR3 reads CASSLGGGMNTEAFF. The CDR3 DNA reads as TGTGCCAGCAGTTTGGGGGGGGGAATGAACACTGAAGCTTTCTTT.

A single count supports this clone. DNA of the CDR3: TGTGCCAGCAGCCTGGGGGCCTTAGTGGCTAATGAAAAACTGTTTTTT. Amino acids: CASSLGALVANEKLFF. The J gene is TRBJ1-4, the V gene TRBV5-8; D is possibly TRBD1 (6 bases). The V gene's germline CDR1 is SGHTS and CDR2 YDEGEE. Deletions cut 4 bases from V and 3 bases from J, with 16 bases between. There are 16 residues in the CDR3.

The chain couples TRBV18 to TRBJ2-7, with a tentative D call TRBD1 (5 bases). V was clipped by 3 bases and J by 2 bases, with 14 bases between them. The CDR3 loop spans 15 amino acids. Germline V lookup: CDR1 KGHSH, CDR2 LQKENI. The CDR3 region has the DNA TGTGCCAGCTCACCTCAGGGTAAGGGCGCCTACGAGCAGTACTTC. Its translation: CASSPQGKGAYEQYF.

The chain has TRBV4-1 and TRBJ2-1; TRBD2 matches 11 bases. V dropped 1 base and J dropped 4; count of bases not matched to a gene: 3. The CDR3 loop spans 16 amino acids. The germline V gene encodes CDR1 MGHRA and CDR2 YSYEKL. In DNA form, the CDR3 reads TGCGCCAGCAGCCAAGTAGCGGGGGGGGTTTACAATGAGCAGTTCTTC. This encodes CASSQVAGGVYNEQFF.

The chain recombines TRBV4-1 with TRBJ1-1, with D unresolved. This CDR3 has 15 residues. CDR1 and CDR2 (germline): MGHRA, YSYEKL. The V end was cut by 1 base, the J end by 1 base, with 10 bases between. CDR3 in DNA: TGCGCCAGCAGCCAAGTCCCGACTAGGAACACTGAAGCTTTCTTT. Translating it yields CASSQVPTRNTEAFF.

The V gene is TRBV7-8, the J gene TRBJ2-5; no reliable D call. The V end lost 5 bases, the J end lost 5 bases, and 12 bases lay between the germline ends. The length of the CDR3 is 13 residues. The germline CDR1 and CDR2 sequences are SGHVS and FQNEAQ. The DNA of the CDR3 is TGTGCCAGCAGCCAACGACCCGGGGAGACCCAGTACTTC. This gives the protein CASSQRPGETQYF.

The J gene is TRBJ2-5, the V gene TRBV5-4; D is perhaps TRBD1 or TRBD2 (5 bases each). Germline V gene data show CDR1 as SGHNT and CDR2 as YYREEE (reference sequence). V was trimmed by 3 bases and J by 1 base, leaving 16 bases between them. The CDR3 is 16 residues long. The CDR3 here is CASSSGHSAAQETQYF. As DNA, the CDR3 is TGTGCCAGCAGCTCCGGACACTCAGCGGCCCAAGAGACCCAGTACTTC.

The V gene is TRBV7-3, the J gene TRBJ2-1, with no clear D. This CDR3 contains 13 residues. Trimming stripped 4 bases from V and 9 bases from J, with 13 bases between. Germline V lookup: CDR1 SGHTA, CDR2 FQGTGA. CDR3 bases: TGTGCCAGCAGCTCGGACGGTCCGGGTGAGCAGTTCTTC. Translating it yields CASSSDGPGEQFF.

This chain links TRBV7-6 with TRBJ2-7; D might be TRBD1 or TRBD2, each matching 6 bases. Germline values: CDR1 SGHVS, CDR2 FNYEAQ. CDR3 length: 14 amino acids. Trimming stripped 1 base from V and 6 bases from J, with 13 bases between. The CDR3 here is CASSLDGGPGEQYF. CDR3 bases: TGTGCCAGCAGCTTAGATGGGGGGCCGGGCGAGCAGTACTTC.

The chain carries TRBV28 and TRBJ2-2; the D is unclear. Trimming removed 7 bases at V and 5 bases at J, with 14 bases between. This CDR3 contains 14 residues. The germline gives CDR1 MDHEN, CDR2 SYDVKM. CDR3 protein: CASIGWKGTGELFF. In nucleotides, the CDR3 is TGTGCCAGCATCGGCTGGAAGGGAACCGGGGAGCTGTTTTTT. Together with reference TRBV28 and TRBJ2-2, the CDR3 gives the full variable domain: DVKVTQSSRYLVKRTGEKVFLECVQDMDHENMFWYRQDPGLGLRLIYFSYDVKMKEKGDIPEGYSVSREKKERFSLILESASTNQTSMYLCASIGWKGTGELFFGEGSRLTVL.